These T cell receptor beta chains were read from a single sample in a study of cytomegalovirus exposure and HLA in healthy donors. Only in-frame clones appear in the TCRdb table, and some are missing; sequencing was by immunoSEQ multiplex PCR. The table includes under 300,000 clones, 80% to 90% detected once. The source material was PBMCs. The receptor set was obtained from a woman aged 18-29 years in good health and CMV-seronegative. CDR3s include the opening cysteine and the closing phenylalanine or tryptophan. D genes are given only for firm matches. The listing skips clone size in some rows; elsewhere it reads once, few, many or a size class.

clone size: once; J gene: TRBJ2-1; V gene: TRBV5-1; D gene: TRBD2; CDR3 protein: CASSRLAGGPGEQFF; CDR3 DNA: TGCGCCAGCAGCCGACTAGCGGGGGGGCCGGGAGAGCAGTTCTTC
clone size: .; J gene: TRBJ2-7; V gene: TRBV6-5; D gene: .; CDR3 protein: CASSFNRGGHEQYF; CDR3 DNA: TGTGCCAGCAGTTTCAACAGGGGGGGGCACGAGCAGTACTTC
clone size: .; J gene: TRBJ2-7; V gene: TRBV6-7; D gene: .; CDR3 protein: CASSYSRGGGYEQYF; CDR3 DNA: TGTGCCAGCAGTTACTCGAGGGGGGGCGGTTACGAGCAGTACTTC
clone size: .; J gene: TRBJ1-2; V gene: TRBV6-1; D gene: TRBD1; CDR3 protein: CASSGLTGSYGYTF; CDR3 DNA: TGTGCCAGCAGTGGTCTGACAGGGTCCTATGGCTACACCTTC
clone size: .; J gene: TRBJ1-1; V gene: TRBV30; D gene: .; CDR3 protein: CAWRAGLMNTEAFF; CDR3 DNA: TGTGCCTGGAGGGCAGGACTTATGAACACTGAAGCTTTCTTT
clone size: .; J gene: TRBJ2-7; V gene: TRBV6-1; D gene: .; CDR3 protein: CASREHPRQDYEQYF; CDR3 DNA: TGTGCCAGCAGGGAACACCCCAGACAGGACTACGAGCAGTACTTC
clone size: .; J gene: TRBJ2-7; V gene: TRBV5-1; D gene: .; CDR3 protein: CASSLPGTRTYEQYF; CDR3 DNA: TGCGCCAGCAGCTTGCCCGGGACTCGTACCTACGAGCAGTACTTC
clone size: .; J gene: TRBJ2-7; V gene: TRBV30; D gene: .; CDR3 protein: CAWSVSEFYEQYF; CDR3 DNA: TGTGCCTGGAGTGTAAGCGAATTCTACGAGCAGTACTTC
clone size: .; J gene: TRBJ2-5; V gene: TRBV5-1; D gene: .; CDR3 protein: CASRITGTSETQYF; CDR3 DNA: TGCGCCAGCAGGATTACCGGGACATCGGAGACCCAGTACTTC
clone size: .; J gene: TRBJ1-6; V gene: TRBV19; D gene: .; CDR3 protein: CASRGQISPLHF; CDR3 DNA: TGTGCCAGTAGGGGACAAATCTCACCCCTCCACTTT